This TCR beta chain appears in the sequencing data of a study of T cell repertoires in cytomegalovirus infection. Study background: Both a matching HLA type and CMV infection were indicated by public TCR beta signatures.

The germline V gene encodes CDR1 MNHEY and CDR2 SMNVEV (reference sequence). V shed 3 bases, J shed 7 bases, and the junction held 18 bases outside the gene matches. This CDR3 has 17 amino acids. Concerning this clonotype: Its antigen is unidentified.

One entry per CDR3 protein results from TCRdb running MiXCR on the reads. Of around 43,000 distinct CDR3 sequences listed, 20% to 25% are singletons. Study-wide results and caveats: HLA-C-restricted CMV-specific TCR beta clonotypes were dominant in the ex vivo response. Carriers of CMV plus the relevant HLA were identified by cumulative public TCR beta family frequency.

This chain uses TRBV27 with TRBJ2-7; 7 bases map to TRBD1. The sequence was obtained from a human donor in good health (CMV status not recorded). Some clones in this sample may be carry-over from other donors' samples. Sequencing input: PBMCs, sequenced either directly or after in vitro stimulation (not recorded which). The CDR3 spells CASSFVGVTGKSGEQYF. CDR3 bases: TGTGCCAGCAGTTTTGTGGGAGTGACAGGGAAGTCCGGAGAGCAGTACTTC.